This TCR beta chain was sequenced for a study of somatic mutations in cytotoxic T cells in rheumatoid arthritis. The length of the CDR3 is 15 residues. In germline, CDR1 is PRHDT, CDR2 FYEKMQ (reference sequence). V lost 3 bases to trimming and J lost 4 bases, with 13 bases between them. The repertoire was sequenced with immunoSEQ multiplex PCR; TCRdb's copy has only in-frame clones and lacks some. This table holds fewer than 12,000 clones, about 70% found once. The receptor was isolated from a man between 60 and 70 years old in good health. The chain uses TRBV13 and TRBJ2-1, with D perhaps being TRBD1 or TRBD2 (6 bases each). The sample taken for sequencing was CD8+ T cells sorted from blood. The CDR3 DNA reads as TGTGCCAGCAGCTTCGGCACAGGGAGGTACAATGAGCAGTTCTTC. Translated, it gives CASSFGTGRYNEQFF.